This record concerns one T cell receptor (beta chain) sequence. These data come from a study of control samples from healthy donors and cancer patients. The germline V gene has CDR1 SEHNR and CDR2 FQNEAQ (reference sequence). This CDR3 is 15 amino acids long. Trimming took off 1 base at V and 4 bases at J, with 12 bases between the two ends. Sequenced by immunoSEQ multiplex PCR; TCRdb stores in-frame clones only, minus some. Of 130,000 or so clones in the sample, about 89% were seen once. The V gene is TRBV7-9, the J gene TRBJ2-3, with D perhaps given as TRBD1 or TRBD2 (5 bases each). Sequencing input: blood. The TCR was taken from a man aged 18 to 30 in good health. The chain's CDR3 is CASSLVGVGADTQYF. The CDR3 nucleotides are TGTGCCAGCAGCTTAGTCGGGGTAGGGGCAGATACGCAGTATTTT.